These 9 T cell receptor beta chains were sequenced from one sample in a study of OX40 agonist ivuxolimab in advanced cancers. The repertoire was sequenced with immunoSEQ multiplex PCR; TCRdb's copy has only in-frame clones and lacks some. Of roughly 80,000 clones listed, roughly 85% are singletons. Here the sequenced sample was CD4+ or CD8+ T cells sorted from blood, taken in a trial of the OX40 agonist ivuxolimab. The receptors here all came from an adult with an advanced solid tumor such as melanoma, head and neck, liver or kidney cancer.

This chain connects TRBV6-5 to TRBJ1-1; tentatively, D is TRBD1 (5 bases). CDR3 length equals 14 residues. The germline CDR1 and CDR2 sequences are MNHEY and SVGAGI. The ends were cut back, 6 bases at V and 5 bases at J, with 16 bases in the middle. CDR3 coding DNA: TGTGCCAGCAGGCCCCAGGGCGAGAGGACTGAAGCTTTCTTT. This sequence encodes CASRPQGERTEAFF.

The rearrangement links TRBV9 to TRBJ1-1; D is undetermined. CDR3 length: 12 residues. Germline CDR1 reads SGDLS; CDR2 reads YYNGEE. Between the trimmed V and J ends, which lost 4 bases and 8 bases, there was a span of 12 bases. The CDR3 spells CASSSGAGEAFF. As DNA, the CDR3 is TGTGCCAGCAGCTCCGGCGCGGGGGAAGCTTTCTTT.

The chain joins TRBV4-2 to TRBJ2-3, with a possible D match to TRBD2 (5 bases). Germline CDR1 is LGHNA and CDR2 is YNFKEQ. The CDR3 has 15 residues. V was shortened by 4 bases and J by 0 bases, with 11 bases between the two germline ends. This chain's CDR3 is CASSRTSLSTDTQYF. The DNA for the CDR3 is TGTGCCAGCAGCCGCACTAGTCTGAGCACAGATACGCAGTATTTT.

This chain connects TRBV19 to TRBJ1-6, with no clear D. Germline V lookup: CDR1 LNHDA, CDR2 SQIVND (reference sequence). The CDR3 consists of 15 residues. Trimming took 10 bases from V and 2 from J, leaving 15 bases between them. CDR3 nucleotides: TGTGCCACAAGCCTGGACGGACCCTATAATTCACCCCTCCACTTT. This encodes CATSLDGPYNSPLHF.

The chain couples TRBV7-2 to TRBJ2-7; D unclear. V gave up 5 bases and J gave up 4 bases, with 6 bases separating them. The CDR3 extends over 11 amino acids. The V gene's germline CDR1 is SGHTA and CDR2 FQGNSA. The CDR3 nucleotides are TGTGCCAGCAGCCTCCGATACGAGCAGTACTTC. Translated, it gives CASSLRYEQYF.

The chain combines TRBV7-8 with TRBJ2-2, with D possibly TRBD1 on 5 matching bases. CDR3 length equals 14 residues. The germline V gene encodes CDR1 SGHVS and CDR2 FQNEAQ. Trimming pared 3 bases from V and 4 bases from J, leaving 9 bases between. The CDR3 region has the DNA TGTGCCAGCAGCTTCGGACATTCCACCGGGGAGCTGTTTTTT. It translates to CASSFGHSTGELFF.

This clone was found a few times. The gene calls are TRBV7-8 and TRBJ2-5; D unresolved. This CDR3 has 14 residues. CDR1 and CDR2 (germline): SGHVS, FQNEAQ. The ends were cut back, 2 bases at V and 4 bases at J, with 11 bases in the middle. In nucleotides, the CDR3 is TGTGCCAGCAGCTTAACATTCCCCCCAGAGACCCAGTACTTC. This sequence encodes CASSLTFPPETQYF.

The J gene is TRBJ2-5, the V gene TRBV19; 7 bases agree with TRBD2. The CDR3 contains 13 residues. V was clipped by 6 bases and J by 7 bases; unmatched bases: 8. Germline CDR1 reads LNHDA; CDR2 reads SQIVND (reference sequence). The CDR3 sequence: CASRSGAWGTQYF. For the CDR3, the DNA is TGTGCCAGTAGGAGCGGGGCCTGGGGGACCCAGTACTTC.

This chain connects TRBV5-6 to TRBJ2-7, with D maybe TRBD2 (6 bases). V dropped 3 bases and J dropped 0 bases, with 16 bases sitting between them. Germline V gene sequence: CDR1 SGHDT, CDR2 YYEEEE. CDR3 length equals 16 residues. CDR3 in amino acids: CASSSGWDWSSYEQYF. The CDR3 DNA follows: TGTGCCAGCAGCTCCGGGTGGGACTGGAGCTCCTACGAGCAGTACTTC. Full variable domain (remainder filled in from reference TRBV5-6 and TRBJ2-7): DAGVTQSPTHLIKTRGQQVTLRCSPKSGHDTVSWYQQALGQGPQFIFQYYEEEERQRGNFPDRFSGHQFPNYSSELNVNALLLGDSALYLCASSSGWDWSSYEQYFGPGTRLTVT.